This is a list of T cell receptor beta chains from one sample in a study of cytotoxic CD8 clonotypes in ibrutinib-treated CLL. TCRdb's table, derived via immunoSEQ multiplex PCR, lists solely in-frame clones and lacks some. This sample yields about 310,000 clones, of which around four fifths are seen a single time; 5% to 7% belongs to the top ten. The sequences come from PBMCs, collected before ibrutinib treatment. Receptor source: a human donor with chronic lymphocytic leukemia. The CDR3 runs from the conserved cysteine through the conserved F or W. D genes are given only for firm matches. Size values are once, few and many counts, or a class for expanded clones, and some rows have none.

clone size: few; J gene: TRBJ2-2; V gene: TRBV2; D gene: TRBD1; CDR3 DNA: TGTGCCAGCAGTGTCCTCCGGGACAGGGGGCGAAAAGGCGGGGAGCTGTTTTTT; CDR3 protein: CASSVLRDRGRKGGELFF
clone size: -; J gene: TRBJ2-1; V gene: TRBV7-9; D gene: TRBD2; CDR3 DNA: TGTGCCAGCAGCTTACAATTCACTAGCGGGAGGGCTGCCTACAATGAGCAGTTCTTC; CDR3 protein: CASSLQFTSGRAAYNEQFF
clone size: -; J gene: TRBJ2-3; V gene: TRBV5-1; D gene: TRBD2; CDR3 DNA: TGCGTCACGAGGACTAGCGGGGAAAGCACAGATACGCAGTATTTT; CDR3 protein: CVTRTSGESTDTQYF
clone size: -; J gene: TRBJ1-1; V gene: TRBV28; D gene: -; CDR3 DNA: TGTGCCAGCAGTTTTTATGGCACTGAAGCTTTCTTT; CDR3 protein: CASSFYGTEAFF
clone size: -; J gene: TRBJ2-5; V gene: TRBV30; D gene: -; CDR3 DNA: TGTGCCTGGAACGGCGGGGACACCCAAGAGACCCAGTACTTC; CDR3 protein: CAWNGGDTQETQYF
clone size: -; J gene: TRBJ2-2; V gene: TRBV9; D gene: TRBD1; CDR3 DNA: TGTGCCAGCACAGGGGGACAGACCTACACCGGGGAGCTGTTTTTT; CDR3 protein: CASTGGQTYTGELFF
clone size: -; J gene: TRBJ1-5; V gene: TRBV15; D gene: TRBD1; CDR3 DNA: TGTGCCACCAGCACACGGACAGGGGGAGGATCTCAGCCCCAGCATTTT; CDR3 protein: CATSTRTGGGSQPQHF
clone size: -; J gene: TRBJ2-4; V gene: TRBV5-6; D gene: -; CDR3 DNA: TGTGCCAGCAGCTTCGGGGACATTCAGTACTTC; CDR3 protein: CASSFGDIQYF
clone size: -; J gene: TRBJ1-2; V gene: TRBV28; D gene: -; CDR3 DNA: TGTGCCAGCTCCTTAGACAACTATGGCTACACCTTC; CDR3 protein: CASSLDNYGYTF
clone size: -; J gene: TRBJ1-4; V gene: TRBV30; D gene: -; CDR3 DNA: TGTGCCTGGAGAGATTTCCGGACAGCTAGTAATGAAAAACTGTTTTTT; CDR3 protein: CAWRDFRTASNEKLFF
clone size: -; J gene: TRBJ1-5; V gene: TRBV7-2; D gene: TRBD1; CDR3 DNA: TGTGCCAGCAGCTCGCAGGTGTTCGCAGGGGGGGGCTATCAGCCCCAGCATTTT; CDR3 protein: CASSSQVFAGGGYQPQHF
clone size: -; J gene: TRBJ2-7; V gene: TRBV7-3; D gene: -; CDR3 DNA: TGTGCCAGCAGCTTTTCAGGGTCCTACGAGCAGTACTTC; CDR3 protein: CASSFSGSYEQYF
clone size: -; J gene: TRBJ1-2; V gene: TRBV27; D gene: TRBD1; CDR3 DNA: TGTGCCAGCGCCCGGACAGGCCCCATTGATGGCTACACCTTC; CDR3 protein: CASARTGPIDGYTF
clone size: -; J gene: TRBJ2-4; V gene: TRBV7-2; D gene: TRBD1; CDR3 DNA: TGTGCCAGCAGCTTAAAGGGACAGGATGCATACTTC; CDR3 protein: CASSLKGQDAYF
clone size: few; J gene: TRBJ1-1; V gene: TRBV29-1; D gene: TRBD1; CDR3 DNA: TGCAGCGTTGCCCCGCAGGGGGCTCGCGGCACTGAAGCTTTCTTT; CDR3 protein: CSVAPQGARGTEAFF
clone size: -; J gene: TRBJ2-7; V gene: TRBV5-6; D gene: -; CDR3 DNA: TGTGCCAGCAGCTTTTACGGCAGATCCTACGAGCAGTACTTC; CDR3 protein: CASSFYGRSYEQYF
clone size: -; J gene: TRBJ2-2; V gene: TRBV9; D gene: -; CDR3 DNA: TGTGCCAGCAGCGTAGAGGTTGGCGGGGCGAACACCGGGGAGCTGTTTTTT; CDR3 protein: CASSVEVGGANTGELFF